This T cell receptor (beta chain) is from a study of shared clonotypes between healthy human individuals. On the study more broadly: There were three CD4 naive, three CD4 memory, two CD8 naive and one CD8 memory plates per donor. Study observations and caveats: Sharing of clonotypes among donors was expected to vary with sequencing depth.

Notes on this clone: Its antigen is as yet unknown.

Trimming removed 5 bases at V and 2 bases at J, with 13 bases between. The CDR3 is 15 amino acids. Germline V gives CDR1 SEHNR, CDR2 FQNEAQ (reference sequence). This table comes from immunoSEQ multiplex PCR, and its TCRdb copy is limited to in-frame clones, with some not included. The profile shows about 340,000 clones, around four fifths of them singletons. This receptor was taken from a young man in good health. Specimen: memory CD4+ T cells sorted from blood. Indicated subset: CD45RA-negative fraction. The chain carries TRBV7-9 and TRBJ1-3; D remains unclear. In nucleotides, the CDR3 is TGTGCCAGCAGCCCCCGGGCAGCCGCTGGAAACACCATATATTTT. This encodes CASSPRAAAGNTIYF. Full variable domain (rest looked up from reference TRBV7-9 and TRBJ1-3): DTGVSQNPRHKITKRGQNVTFRCDPISEHNRLYWYRQTLGQGPEFLTYFQNEAQLEKSRLLSDRFSAERPKGSFSTLEIQRTEQGDSAMYLCASSPRAAAGNTIYFGEGSWLTVV.